These 32 T cell receptor beta chains share one sample of origin, sequenced in a study of cytomegalovirus exposure and HLA in healthy donors. Vbeta (60) and Jbeta (13) primers were used in the PCR. The assay was immunoSEQ multiplex PCR, and TCRdb's table has in-frame clones only and misses some. This sample yields 90,000 to 120,000 clones, of which 82% are seen a single time; roughly 2.6% belongs to the top ten. Sequencing used PBMCs. These receptors were taken from a man aged 25 to 40 in good health and CMV-seropositive.

The rearrangement uses TRBV7-9 and TRBJ2-3, with D possibly being TRBD2 (6 bases). V was shortened by 5 bases and J by 0 bases, with 18 bases between the two germline ends. CDR3 length: 17 amino acids. From germline, CDR1 is SEHNR and CDR2 FQNEAQ (reference sequence). CDR3 DNA sequence: TGTGCCAGCAGCCAGTTGCGGGGTGGCTCTAGCACAGATACGCAGTATTTT. Amino acids: CASSQLRGGSSTDTQYF.

The rearrangement joins TRBV2 to TRBJ1-3; D not certain. The CDR3 length is 14 residues. Trimming removed 6 bases from V and 4 bases from J, with 13 bases in between. CDR1 is SNHLY, CDR2 FYNNEI, per germline. The CDR3 region is CASRASGGGNTIYF. The CDR3 DNA is TGTGCCAGCAGAGCATCGGGAGGAGGAAACACCATATATTTT.

This clone was seen only a few times. The genes are TRBV7-2 and TRBJ1-5; TRBD1 matches 7 bases. The CDR3 extends over 13 amino acids. Germline loops: CDR1 SGHTA, CDR2 FQGNSA. V was clipped by 9 bases and J by 7 bases; unmatched bases: 9. This chain's CDR3 is CASAVRGQQPQHF. The CDR3 bases are TGTGCCAGTGCGGTGAGGGGGCAACAGCCCCAGCATTTT. Full variable domain (rest looked up from reference TRBV7-2 and TRBJ1-5): GAGVSQSPSNKVTEKGKDVELRCDPISGHTALYWYRQSLGQGLEFLIYFQGNSAPDKSGLPSDRFSAERTGGSVSTLTIQRTQQEDSAVYLCASAVRGQQPQHFGDGTRLSIL.

This chain uses TRBV18 with TRBJ1-1, with D unresolved. Trimming removed 5 bases at V and 4 bases at J, with 11 bases between. Germline CDR1 and CDR2: KGHSH and LQKENI. The CDR3 contains 13 residues. The DNA of the CDR3 is TGTGCCAGCTCATCTAGGGAGGGCACTGAAGCTTTCTTT. Encoded protein: CASSSREGTEAFF.

Here the CDR3 DNA reads TGTGCCAGCAGTGAAGCGTCTGCGGGGGGGGTCACAGATACGCAGTATTTT. Amino acids: CASSEASAGGVTDTQYF. V usage is TRBV2 and J usage is TRBJ2-3; 9 bases map to TRBD2. The germline V gene encodes CDR1 SNHLY and CDR2 FYNNEI. Trimming at V came to 0 bases and at J to 2 bases, leaving 6 bases not matched to a gene. CDR3 length: 17 amino acids.

The genes are TRBV7-6 and TRBJ1-2; 7 positions agree with TRBD1. Germline loops: CDR1 SGHVS, CDR2 FNYEAQ. The CDR3 covers 15 residues. Trimming removed 1 base from V and 4 bases from J; junction bases left unmatched: 6. CDR3 in amino acids: CASSLGKGGLYGYTF. DNA of the CDR3: TGTGCCAGCAGCTTAGGCAAAGGGGGCCTCTATGGCTACACCTTC.

The genes are TRBV7-2 and TRBJ1-2, with 9 bases aligning to TRBD1. Germline V gene sequence: CDR1 SGHTA, CDR2 FQGNSA. J lost 3 bases, V lost 6 bases, and 5 bases had no gene match. This CDR3 contains 14 residues. The CDR3 sequence is CASRTGGGDYGYTF. Here the CDR3 DNA reads TGTGCCAGCAGGACAGGGGGGGGAGACTATGGCTACACCTTC.

This chain connects TRBV27 to TRBJ2-2; unclear D gene. V was pared by 5 bases and J by 4 bases, with 5 bases between. Germline V gives CDR1 MNHEY, CDR2 SMNVEV (reference sequence). The CDR3 loop spans 12 amino acids. The CDR3 nucleotides read TGTGCCAGCAGTCCACTCACCGGGGAGCTGTTTTTT. Translation: CASSPLTGELFF.

V is TRBV11-2 and J is TRBJ2-5, with D possibly being TRBD2 (7 bases). Trimming shortened V by 3 bases and J by 3 bases, and 20 bases separated the two germline ends. Germline values: CDR1 SGHAT, CDR2 FQNNGV. The CDR3 loop spans 17 amino acids. The CDR3 DNA follows: TGTGCCAGCAGCTTCCGGTCCCGGGGGGCGGGGGAAGAGACCCAGTACTTC. Translating gives CASSFRSRGAGEETQYF.

This chain links TRBV27 with TRBJ1-2, with D tentatively TRBD1 (6 bases). With 5 bases removed from V and 3 bases from J, the gap between germline ends came to 10 bases. The CDR3 has 13 residues. The germline V gene has CDR1 MNHEY and CDR2 SMNVEV (reference sequence). The CDR3 coding sequence is TGTGCCAGCAGTCACGACAGGTACTATGGCTACACCTTC. As protein: CASSHDRYYGYTF.

CDR3: CASSQAFYEQYF. Here the CDR3 DNA reads TGTGCCAGCAGCCAAGCTTTCTACGAGCAGTACTTC. The genes are TRBV14 and TRBJ2-7; D unclear. Germline V lookup: CDR1 SGHDN, CDR2 FVKESK. The V and J ends lost 1 base and 3 bases respectively, with 4 bases between them. The CDR3 has 12 residues. Drawing the rest from reference TRBV14 and TRBJ2-7, the complete variable domain is EAGVTQFPSHSVIEKGQTVTLRCDPISGHDNLYWYRRVMGKEIKFLLHFVKESKQDESGMPNNRFLAERTGGTYSTLKVQPAELEDSGVYFCASSQAFYEQYFGPGTRLTVT.

The rearrangement joins TRBV9 to TRBJ2-3; 9 bases agree with TRBD2. The CDR3 spans 17 residues. Germline V gene sequence: CDR1 SGDLS, CDR2 YYNGEE. V dropped 0 bases and J dropped 5; count of bases not matched to a gene: 10. CDR3 sequence: CASSVGGGGALGDTQYF. The CDR3 region has the DNA TGTGCCAGCAGCGTAGGGGGCGGGGGGGCATTGGGAGATACGCAGTATTTT.

This clone occurred a few times. V and J are TRBV30 and TRBJ1-2, with D perhaps matching TRBD1 (6 bases). CDR3 length: 16 amino acids. Germline CDR1 reads GTSNPN; CDR2 reads SVGIG (reference sequence). Trimming took off 1 base at V and 8 bases at J, with 23 bases between the two ends. The CDR3 sequence: CAWSAILPGGSSGYTF. The CDR3 region has the DNA TGTGCCTGGAGTGCAATTTTGCCGGGGGGCTCAAGCGGCTACACCTTC.

The chain has TRBV9 and TRBJ1-1; maybe TRBD1 (5 bases). Deletions cut 7 bases from V and 1 base from J, with 11 bases between. The CDR3 is 13 amino acids. Germline values: CDR1 SGDLS, CDR2 YYNGEE. The CDR3 DNA reads TGTGCCAGCGGACCCCAGGGGAACACTGAAGCTTTCTTT. The encoded protein is CASGPQGNTEAFF.

To note about this clone: At one end the junction does not follow the germline gene, possibly because of a read error. In DNA form, the CDR3 reads TGTTCCAGCAGCTCAGGACGGACTAGTAATGAAAAACTGTTTTTT. Translated: CSSSSGRTSNEKLFF. V gene TRBV7-9 combines with J gene TRBJ1-4, with D unresolved. Germline CDR1 SEHNR, CDR2 FQNEAQ (reference sequence). This CDR3 has 15 amino acids.

CDR3 coding DNA: TGTGCCAGCAGCTGGGGGGATGTAGGGGGCCGGGTAGGCACTGAAGCTTTCTTT. Protein sequence: CASSWGDVGGRVGTEAFF. The chain is built from TRBV5-6 and TRBJ1-1, with 7 positions matching TRBD1. In germline, CDR1 is SGHDT, CDR2 YYEEEE. V gave up 3 bases and J gave up 4 bases; unmatched junction bases: 18. The CDR3 runs 18 residues. The full variable domain, rest sourced from reference TRBV5-6 and TRBJ1-1, is DAGVTQSPTHLIKTRGQQVTLRCSPKSGHDTVSWYQQALGQGPQFIFQYYEEEERQRGNFPDRFSGHQFPNYSSELNVNALLLGDSALYLCASSWGDVGGRVGTEAFFGQGTRLTVV.

The CDR3 DNA reads TGTGCCAGCAGCTTGGGAGGAATTGGTGAAGCTTTCTTT. It is translated as CASSLGGIGEAFF. The J gene is TRBJ1-1, the V gene TRBV5-4, with D hard to call. V was cut by 0 bases and J by 7 bases, with 10 bases left in between. The length of the CDR3 is 13 residues. The germline V gene has CDR1 SGHNT and CDR2 YYREEE (reference sequence).

The chain joins TRBV6-5 to TRBJ1-2, with 7 bases aligning to TRBD1. The CDR3 length is 15 residues. V lost 6 bases to trimming and J lost 1 base; unmatched junction nucleotides: 8. The V gene's germline CDR1 is MNHEY and CDR2 SVGAGI. The CDR3 nucleotides are TGTGCCAGCAGCCAAGGGACAGTTTTTAACTATGGCTACACCTTC. Amino acid sequence: CASSQGTVFNYGYTF.

CDR3 nucleotide sequence: TGTGCCAGTAGTATCGCACTCACAGATACGCAGTATTTT. It specifies CASSIALTDTQYF. The chain is built from TRBV19 and TRBJ2-3, with D unclear. From germline, CDR1 is LNHDA and CDR2 SQIVND (reference sequence). The ends were cut back, 3 bases at V and 2 bases at J, with 6 bases in the middle. This CDR3 comprises 13 residues.

As to this clone: The junction shows a germline mismatch at one end, possibly a read error. The V and J genes are TRBV7-9 and TRBJ1-2; maybe TRBD1 (6 bases). Germline-derived CDR1 and CDR2 are SEHNR and FQNEAQ (reference sequence). The CDR3 is 14 residues long. The CDR3 nucleotides are TGTTCCAGCAGCTTAGTGGGGGCAGGGAAAGGCTACACCTTC. Translated: CSSSLVGAGKGYTF.

This rearrangement joins TRBV14 to TRBJ2-1, with a weak D call TRBD2 (5 bases). Germline-derived CDR1 and CDR2 are SGHDN and FVKESK. Trimming shortened V by 5 bases and J by 13 bases, and 12 bases separated the two germline ends. This CDR3 has 11 amino acids. For the CDR3, the DNA is TGTGCCAGCAGCGACTATGTGTTACAGTTCTTC. The encoded protein is CASSDYVLQFF.

The J gene is TRBJ2-1, the V gene TRBV5-1; 7 positions match TRBD1. This CDR3 contains 14 residues. With V trimmed by 4 bases and J by 2 bases, 3 bases remained unmatched. Germline CDR1 SGHRS, CDR2 YFSETQ. The CDR3 region has the DNA TGCGCCAGCAGCGCGACAGGGACCTACAATGAGCAGTTCTTC. The encoded protein is CASSATGTYNEQFF.

This clone was recorded a few times. The V and J genes are TRBV5-6 and TRBJ2-3; D gene uncertain. This CDR3 comprises 13 residues. V lost 2 bases, J lost 3 bases, and 7 bases lay in between. Germline V CDR1 and CDR2: SGHDT, YYEEEE. CDR3 sequence: CASSFYLTDTQYF. The CDR3 nucleotides are TGTGCCAGCAGCTTTTACTTAACAGATACGCAGTATTTT.

The CDR3 region is CASSLQGFIYEQYF. CDR3 in DNA: TGTGCCAGCAGCTTACAGGGTTTCATCTACGAGCAGTACTTC. The rearrangement joins TRBV7-9 to TRBJ2-7, with D perhaps TRBD1 (5 bases). The germline V and J ends were trimmed by 2 bases and 3 bases, with 11 bases remaining between them. CDR1 SEHNR and CDR2 FQNEAQ come from the germline V gene (reference sequence). The CDR3 is 14 residues long.

In its sample, this clone was seen a few times. The rearrangement joins TRBV30 to TRBJ1-1, with TRBD1 identical over 7 bases. V shed 2 bases, J shed 3 bases, and the junction held 3 bases outside the gene matches. CDR1 GTSNPN and CDR2 SVGIG come from the germline V gene (reference sequence). The CDR3 is made up of 13 amino acids. The CDR3 region has the DNA TGTGCCTGGAGTAAAACAGGGGACACTGAAGCTTTCTTT. Its protein is CAWSKTGDTEAFF.

This clone was counted only a few times. This sequence joins TRBV6-6 and TRBJ1-2; D perhaps matches TRBD1 (5 bases). Germline V CDR1 and CDR2: MNHNY, SVGAGI (reference sequence). Trimming left V 7 bases short and J 4 bases short, with 16 bases between. The CDR3 totals 14 residues. The CDR3 nucleotides read TGTGCCAGCAAGAGGGAGGAGAGGGGCTATGGCTACACCTTC. This gives the protein CASKREERGYGYTF.

This clone was seen a handful of times. The V gene is TRBV9, the J gene TRBJ1-1; D is ambiguous. The CDR3 sequence is 15 residues long. Germline CDR1 reads SGDLS; CDR2 reads YYNGEE. Trimming cost V 2 bases and J 0 bases, with 11 bases left between them. The DNA for the CDR3 is TGTGCCAGCAGCGTCAAAACAGACATGAACACTGAAGCTTTCTTT. Its protein is CASSVKTDMNTEAFF.

This chain links TRBV10-3 with TRBJ2-7; TRBD2 agrees at 15 bases. This CDR3 has 17 residues. V trimming: 5 bases; J trimming: 5 bases; junction bases outside the gene matches: 10. Germline CDR1 reads ENHRY; CDR2 reads SYGVKD. The CDR3 protein is CAISPGTSGGTSDEQYF. The CDR3 bases are TGTGCCATCAGTCCTGGGACTAGCGGGGGGACCTCTGACGAGCAGTACTTC.

The chain recombines TRBV4-1 with TRBJ1-5, with D perhaps TRBD1 (6 bases). The V gene's germline CDR1 is MGHRA and CDR2 YSYEKL. Trimming took 4 bases from V and 7 from J, leaving 17 bases between them. The CDR3 has 15 amino acids. The CDR3 loop reads CASSPQGGAGQPQHF. The CDR3 DNA follows: TGCGCCAGCAGCCCCCAAGGGGGGGCTGGACAGCCCCAGCATTTT.

This chain connects TRBV5-1 to TRBJ1-1; TRBD1 is a possible D gene (5 bases). Per germline, CDR1 SGHRS and CDR2 YFSETQ. The V end was cut by 5 bases, the J end by 8 bases, with 13 bases between. This CDR3 spans 12 amino acids. CDR3 bases: TGCGCCAGCAGAAGGATAGGACAAGAAGCTTTCTTT. It is translated as CASRRIGQEAFF.

The chain couples TRBV5-6 to TRBJ1-6; D is undetermined. Germline CDR1 is SGHDT and CDR2 is YYEEEE. The germline V and J ends were trimmed by 5 bases and 7 bases, with 13 bases remaining between them. The CDR3 loop spans 14 amino acids. In DNA, the CDR3 is TGTGCCAGCAGGGTCGGACTGATAAATTCACCCCTCCACTTT. This sequence encodes CASRVGLINSPLHF.

The chain has TRBV6-1 and TRBJ1-5; possible D gene TRBD1, 6 bases. Germline V gives CDR1 MNHNS, CDR2 SASEGT. Trimming shortened V by 7 bases and J by 5 bases, and 21 bases separated the two germline ends. The CDR3 length is 16 residues. The CDR3 region is CASNDRRGKGDQPQHF. The DNA for the CDR3 is TGTGCCAGCAATGATCGTAGGGGGAAGGGGGATCAGCCCCAGCATTTT.